This TCR beta chain was profiled in a study of vaccination and CD4 T cells after COVID-19. As for the study in general: Six males and four females constituted the convalescent cohort, two of whom were Hispanic.

In regard to this clonotype: Its specificity is not known.

The time point here: late sampling 161 to 241 days after vaccination in a few convalescent patients. Regarding treatment: roughly 11-day PBMC culture with coronavirus spike peptide pools or control peptides (ViraFEST assay). PCR-confirmed positives ranged from March to December 2020, preceding US Alpha, Beta and Delta variants. Sequencing of cultured CD4+ T cell DNA used the Oncomine TCR Beta short-read assay. TCRdb reprocessed the PCR reads with MiXCR, giving one entry per CDR3 protein. The sample lists 25,000 to 30,000 distinct CDR3 sequences, 35% to 50% seen once, with around 5% in the top ten. V was clipped by 7 bases and J by 1 base, with 21 bases between them. The CDR3 length is 16 residues. From germline, CDR1 is SQVTM and CDR2 ANQGSEA.

This receptor was taken from a human donor who had recovered from COVID-19. This chain uses TRBV29-1 with TRBJ2-3, with D tentatively TRBD2 (7 bases). The sequenced sample was CD4+ T cells from blood, cultured in vitro, obtained about 7 months after SARS-CoV-2 vaccination. CDR3 sequence (DNA): TGCAGCGGTGGGGGGGGGGCTAGCACACGCACAGATACGCAGTATTTT. Residues: CSGGGGASTRTDTQYF.